This T cell receptor (beta chain) was documented in a study of cytomegalovirus exposure and HLA in healthy donors. Germline CDR1 SNHLY, CDR2 FYNNEI. The ends lost 6 bases at V and 3 bases at J; junction bases unmatched: 7. The CDR3 is 15 residues long. This PCR relied on a set of 60 Vbeta primers and 13 Jbeta primers. TCRdb's table, derived via immunoSEQ multiplex PCR, lists solely in-frame clones and lacks some. The sample contains roughly 230,000 clones, about nine tenths of which appear only once. Worth noting for this clone: The antigen remains unidentified.

Study results and caveats: Reportedly, HLA-A and HLA-B alleles of most subjects were accurately predicted from TCR beta. Association of a missense DCLRE1C variant with TCR beta V- and J-gene trimming was reported in a later analysis.

The sequencing input was PBMCs. The TCR originated in a girl between 2 and 10 years old in good health and CMV-seronegative. The chain couples TRBV2 to TRBJ2-2; 7 bases are a match to TRBD1. CDR3 loop: CASRSGGSHTGELFF. The CDR3 nucleotides read TGTGCCAGCAGGTCAGGGGGAAGTCACACCGGGGAGCTGTTTTTT.